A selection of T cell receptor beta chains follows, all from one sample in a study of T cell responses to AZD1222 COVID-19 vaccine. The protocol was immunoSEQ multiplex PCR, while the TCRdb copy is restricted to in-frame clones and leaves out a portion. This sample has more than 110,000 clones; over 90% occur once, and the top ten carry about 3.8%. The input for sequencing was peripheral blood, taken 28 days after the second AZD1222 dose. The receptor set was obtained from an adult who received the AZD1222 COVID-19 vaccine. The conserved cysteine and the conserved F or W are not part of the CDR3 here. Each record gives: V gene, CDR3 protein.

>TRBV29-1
SVVNLAEAQY
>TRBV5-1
ASSLSYYRSYNEQF
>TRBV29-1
SVSTGDFTEAF
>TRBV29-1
SVELGRNYGYT
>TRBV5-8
ASSLGTSGGVDTQY
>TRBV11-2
ASSLRPGQTVYEQY
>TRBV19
ASSAPTGTGVSPLH
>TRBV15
ATSRGQGARSITEAF
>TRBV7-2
ASSLQTSGSTDTQY
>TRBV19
ASSRGVQPQH
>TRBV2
ASSPAQRTGYT
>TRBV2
ASSPEGGYT
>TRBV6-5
AGRQGQSTDTQY
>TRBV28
ASSSGQGATGELF
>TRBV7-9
ASSPRGEKLF
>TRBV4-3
ASSQDCCTGLGANVLT
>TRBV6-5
ASSYEGPGQY
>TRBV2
ASRGTSGRDSYEQY
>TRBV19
ASRTSGDTDTQY
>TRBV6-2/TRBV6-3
ASSYRTDSNYGYT
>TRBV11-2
ASSTQGGKAF
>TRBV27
ASSSQREQFEQY
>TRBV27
ASSLFSGTEAF
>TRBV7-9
ASSLGGWGRNTEAF
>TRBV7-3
ASRKDPAAEAF
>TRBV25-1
GPKMDRGYGYT
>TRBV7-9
ASSFWDRESSSEKLF
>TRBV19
ASSMEGFTYNEQF
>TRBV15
ATSSNRRLERYEQY
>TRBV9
ASSVSVGGELF
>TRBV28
ASISALNTEAF
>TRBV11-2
ASSPHYEQY
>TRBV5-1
ASSLSGWKETQY
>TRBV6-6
ASSPTGTSGSYNEQF
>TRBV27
ASSSRVGNEQF
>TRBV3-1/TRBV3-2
ASSQDWGPQSSYEQY
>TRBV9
ASSVKGGYNEQF
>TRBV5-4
ASSDLSGGNTEAF
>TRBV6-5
ASSTGYGANVLT
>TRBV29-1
SVDRGYSNTEAF
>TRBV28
ASSLRFSRGKEKLF
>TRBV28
ASSPWTSGRFSFANEQF
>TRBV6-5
ASSSDWGGTEAF
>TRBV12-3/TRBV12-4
ASAQGSNQPQH
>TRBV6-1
ASSEAGGGYSPLH
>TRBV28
ASSSGTSGRSGELF
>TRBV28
ASSLGGRPPWGEKLF
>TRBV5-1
ASSLSPGTGDTQY
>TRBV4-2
ASSQDRRTGGADTQY
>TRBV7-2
ASSTLRRDTQY